Below, 14 T cell receptor beta chains from the same sample are listed, as sequenced in a study of Ad26.COV2.S vaccination and SARS-CoV-2 variants. Treatment denoted: some 19 received Ad26.COV2.S at low or high dose, single or two shots; five or six received placebo; per-sample allocation not given. Samples came from day 63 after the first vaccine or placebo injection. Sequenced by immunoSEQ multiplex PCR; TCRdb stores in-frame clones only, minus some. The sample has 350,000 to 500,000 clones; 80% to 95% are singletons. Sequences were derived from peripheral blood, sampled in a trial of Ad26.COV2.S vaccine versus placebo. These receptors came from a person between 18 and 60 years old who received the Ad26.COV2.S COVID-19 vaccine or a placebo.

In its sample, this clone was seen once. The genes are TRBV18 and TRBJ1-2; 8 nucleotides line up with TRBD1. Germline V gives CDR1 KGHSH, CDR2 LQKENI. This CDR3 is 16 amino acids long. Unmatched junction bases numbered 10, after V lost 3 bases and J lost 4 bases. The CDR3 nucleotides are TGTGCCAGCTCACCGTTGGACAGGGCCTCCTTCTATGGCTACACCTTC. Translated: CASSPLDRASFYGYTF.

V is TRBV6-2 or TRBV6-3 and J is TRBJ1-1; D is undetermined. Trimming took off 4 bases at V and 1 base at J, with 1 base between the two ends. CDR1 is MNHEY, CDR2 SVGEGT, per germline. CDR3 length equals 11 residues. The CDR3 region is CASSWNTEAFF. The CDR3 DNA sequence: TGTGCCAGCAGTTGGAACACTGAAGCTTTCTTT.

This chain connects TRBV2 to TRBJ2-7, with D possibly TRBD2 on 6 matching bases. This CDR3 has 14 amino acids. Germline CDR1 and CDR2: SNHLY and FYNNEI. V was trimmed by 3 bases and J by 0 bases, leaving 9 bases between them. CDR3: CASSDSGSSYEQYF. The CDR3 DNA reads as TGTGCCAGCAGTGATAGCGGTAGCTCCTACGAGCAGTACTTC.

V and J are TRBV29-1 and TRBJ2-1, with TRBD1 matching 10 bases. CDR1 is SQVTM, CDR2 ANQGSEA, per germline. V dropped 7 bases and J dropped 7; count of bases not matched to a gene: 4. This CDR3 spans 12 amino acids. The CDR3 region has the DNA TGCAGCGCGGACAGGGGGGGGAATGAGCAGTTCTTC. It is translated as CSADRGGNEQFF.

Here the CDR3 DNA reads TGTGCCAGCAGCTTGGGTATGGGGGAGGGCCACAATGAGCAGTTCTTC. The encoded protein is CASSLGMGEGHNEQFF. The chain couples TRBV7-9 to TRBJ2-1; TRBD2 matches 7 bases. The CDR3 has 16 residues. The V segment lost 3 bases and the J segment 5 bases; nucleotides outside the gene matches: 10. Germline V gene lookup returns CDR1 SEHNR and CDR2 FQNEAQ (reference sequence).

The V gene is TRBV7-2, the J gene TRBJ2-5, with 9 bases identical to TRBD2. Trimming took 5 bases from V and 0 from J; bases not matched to a gene: 7. The CDR3 is made up of 16 amino acids. Germline values: CDR1 SGHTA, CDR2 FQGNSA. The CDR3 DNA reads as TGTGCCAGCAGCCCCGGACTAGCGAAGTACCAAGAGACCCAGTACTTC. Protein product: CASSPGLAKYQETQYF. The full variable domain, rest sourced from reference TRBV7-2 and TRBJ2-5, is GAGVSQSPSNKVTEKGKDVELRCDPISGHTALYWYRQSLGQGLEFLIYFQGNSAPDKSGLPSDRFSAERTGGSVSTLTIQRTQQEDSAVYLCASSPGLAKYQETQYFGPGTRLLVL.

This chain links TRBV3-1 (or the pseudogene TRBV3-2) with TRBJ1-1; 7 nucleotides align to TRBD1. The CDR3 has 15 amino acids. The V and J ends lost 1 base and 0 bases, in that order; junction bases with no gene match: 2. The V gene's germline CDR1 is LGHDT and CDR2 YNNKEL (reference sequence). CDR3 DNA sequence: TGTGCCAGCAGCCAAGTTCAGGGGGTGAACACTGAAGCTTTCTTT. It codes for CASSQVQGVNTEAFF.

The chain links TRBV6-2 or TRBV6-3 to TRBJ2-7; D not certain. The CDR3 runs 15 residues. CDR1 and CDR2 (germline): MNHEY, SVGEGT. Trimming removed 4 bases at V and 3 bases at J, with 16 bases between. Here the CDR3 DNA reads TGTGCCAGCAGTTTGTCGACCCTTGGGCTCTACGAGCAGTACTTC. Its translation: CASSLSTLGLYEQYF.

The chain is built from TRBV19 and TRBJ1-4; D ambiguous. The CDR3 length is 10 residues. CDR1 is LNHDA, CDR2 SQIVND, per germline (reference sequence). Trimming pared 10 bases from V and 7 bases from J, leaving 7 bases between. The CDR3 spells CATGREKLFF. In DNA, the CDR3 is TGTGCCACCGGTCGTGAAAAACTGTTTTTT.

The chain is built from TRBV7-9 and TRBJ2-7; D call uncertain. The germline gives CDR1 SEHNR, CDR2 FQNEAQ (reference sequence). V shed 5 bases and J shed 5 bases, with 7 bases lying between them. The CDR3 totals 11 residues. CDR3 region: CASSVRNEQYF. The CDR3 nucleotides read TGTGCCAGCAGCGTCAGGAACGAGCAGTACTTC. Using reference TRBV7-9 and TRBJ2-7 for the parts outside the CDR3, the full variable domain is DTGVSQNPRHKITKRGQNVTFRCDPISEHNRLYWYRQTLGQGPEFLTYFQNEAQLEKSRLLSDRFSAERPKGSFSTLEIQRTEQGDSAMYLCASSVRNEQYFGPGTRLTVT.

V is TRBV14 and J is TRBJ2-2; maybe TRBD2 (6 bases). Germline V gene sequence: CDR1 SGHDN, CDR2 FVKESK. CDR3 length: 17 residues. Trimming removed 7 bases from V and 0 bases from J, with 18 bases in between. This CDR3 is CASTPGTSPANTGELFF. The CDR3 coding sequence is TGTGCCAGCACCCCTGGGACTTCCCCAGCGAACACCGGGGAGCTGTTTTTT.

The V and J genes are TRBV5-1 and TRBJ2-7, with 11 bases aligning to TRBD2. Germline trimming cut 4 bases from V and 4 bases from J; bases unmatched to any gene: 7. The CDR3 contains 15 residues. Germline V gene lookup returns CDR1 SGHRS and CDR2 YFSETQ. CDR3 residues: CASSVGTSGSYEQYF. DNA for the CDR3: TGCGCCAGCAGCGTAGGGACTAGCGGCTCGTACGAGCAGTACTTC.

The V and J genes are TRBV27 and TRBJ1-5; TRBD1 agrees at 8 bases. This CDR3 is built from 13 residues. V shed 6 bases, J shed 7 bases, and the junction held 5 bases outside the gene matches. Germline V gene data show CDR1 as MNHEY and CDR2 as SMNVEV (reference sequence). The CDR3 sequence is CASRGTGYQPQHF. The CDR3 DNA is TGTGCCAGCAGGGGGACAGGTTACCAGCCCCAGCATTTT.

The genes are TRBV11-3 and TRBJ2-1; 10 bases map to TRBD2. The ends lost 5 bases at V and 9 bases at J; junction bases unmatched: 7. The CDR3 consists of 14 residues. Germline CDR1 SGHNT, CDR2 YENEEA. In DNA, the CDR3 is TGTGCCAGCAGCCCTAGCGGGAGAACCCGTGAGCAGTTCTTC. Protein product: CASSPSGRTREQFF.